Only a few counts were recorded for the clone carrying this TCR beta chain. The antigen is undetermined. This sample was taken from a study of cytomegalovirus exposure and HLA in healthy donors. Study at large: Early release data held 85 million to 95 million unique TCRs from HLA-typed donors.

Study-wide results and caveats: For TCR beta chains, V- and J-gene trimming was later linked to a missense DCLRE1C variant. It was taken for granted in presence/absence analyses that sequencing depth across donors was roughly uniform. Later analysis suggested links between common viral pathogens and several top significant clusters.

Germline V CDR1 and CDR2: SGHDT, YYEEEE. This CDR3 region has 17 residues. Trimming took 5 bases from V and 7 from J; bases not matched to a gene: 19. The PCR had 60 Vbeta and 13 Jbeta primers. Generated by immunoSEQ multiplex PCR, the TCRdb table keeps only in-frame clones and is missing some. The data show more than 90,000 clones, with approximately 76% seen just once and roughly 2% held by the top ten. Sequenced sample: PBMCs. This clonotype originated in a man in his forties in good health and CMV-seronegative. V gene TRBV5-6 combines with J gene TRBJ2-5, with 8 bases that match TRBD2. This CDR3 is CASRNPELTSAWGTQYF. CDR3 sequence (DNA): TGTGCCAGCAGGAACCCCGAACTGACTAGCGCCTGGGGGACCCAGTACTTC.